This TCR beta chain comes out of a study of cytomegalovirus exposure and HLA in healthy donors. Findings and limits, study-wide: Previous analysis showed most TCR beta V segments were productive about 87% or about 30% of the time. In vitro confirmation showed three CMV-associated chains to be CMV antigen specific.

Details on this clone: What it binds is not known.

The study ran its PCR with 60 Vbeta and 13 Jbeta primers. The protocol was immunoSEQ multiplex PCR, while the TCRdb copy is restricted to in-frame clones and leaves out a portion. Seen here are over 200,000 clones, approximately 70% observed once, and the top ten hold 1.8%. Trimming took off 7 bases at V and 8 bases at J, with 38 bases between the two ends. The CDR3 runs to 21 residues. CDR1 is SNHLY and CDR2 is FYNNEI in the germline V gene. The clonotype comes from a woman younger than 45 in good health and CMV-seronegative. The chain has TRBV2 and TRBJ1-4; D gene unclear. The specimen was PBMCs. This CDR3 is CASIQAGIRFYRSVVLEKLFF. CDR3 bases: TGTGCCAGCATCCAAGCGGGCATCAGGTTTTATCGGTCGGTTGTCCTGGAAAAACTGTTTTTT.